Sequencing of this TCR beta chain was carried out in a study of graft-versus-host responses after intestinal transplantation. Study information: After anti-thymocyte globulin induction, recipients took tacrolimus and steroids for around 3 years.

TCRdb's copy holds only in-frame clones and misses some; the assay was immunoSEQ multiplex PCR. This table has tens of thousands of clones, 70% to 90% appearing once. V shed 4 bases, J shed 0 bases, and the junction held 15 bases outside the gene matches. CDR1 MNHEY and CDR2 SMNVEV come from the germline V gene (reference sequence). The CDR3 totals 19 residues. Sequenced here: PBMCs, sampled 26 days after transplant. The sequence was collected from a human patient who received an intestinal transplant, so some T cells may come from the graft donor. The gene calls are TRBV27 and TRBJ1-5; TRBD1 matches at 7 bases. The CDR3 DNA follows: TGTGCCAGCAGTTCTTCCCCCAGGACAGGAGAATATAGCAATCAGCCCCAGCATTTT. Its translation is CASSSSPRTGEYSNQPQHF.